This T cell receptor beta chain appears in the sequencing data of a study of blood T cell repertoires in COVID-19. Study-wide background: PBMCs, B-cell-depleted T cells, or T cells were the source of the cDNA or gDNA that made up the material.

The protocol was immunoSEQ multiplex PCR, while the TCRdb copy is restricted to in-frame clones and leaves out a portion. The sample records some 33,000 clones, around 85% being singletons. Germline values: CDR1 SGHAT, CDR2 FQNNGV. CDR3 length equals 14 residues. V shed 5 bases and J shed 1 base, with 12 bases lying between them. The rearrangement joins TRBV11-2 to TRBJ2-7, with D perhaps TRBD2 (5 bases). The sample consisted of peripheral blood. This TCR came from a human donor in a cohort sampled during active COVID-19. In nucleotides, the CDR3 is TGTGCCAGCAGCCCCTCGGGGTTATCCTACGAGCAGTACTTC. Protein sequence: CASSPSGLSYEQYF.